Given below is one TCR beta chain in context. The antigen remains undetermined. The PCR employed 60 Vbeta primers together with 13 Jbeta primers. Measured with immunoSEQ multiplex PCR; TCRdb has only the in-frame clones, and not every one. The sample lists some 110,000 clones, around 75% occurring once. The sample is drawn from a study of cytomegalovirus exposure and HLA in healthy donors. CDR3 length equals 14 residues. Trimming took 7 bases from V and 7 from J; bases not matched to a gene: 9. Per the germline V gene, CDR1 is SNHLY and CDR2 is FYNNEI. General study findings and limits: There were a few CMV-associated chains whose specificity for CMV antigens was confirmed in vitro.

The sequencing input was PBMCs. This clonotype was obtained from a woman aged 25 to 39 in good health and CMV-seronegative. V and J are TRBV2 and TRBJ1-5; 8 bases agree with TRBD1. The chain's CDR3 is CASTTTGVVQPQHF. CDR3 sequence (DNA): TGTGCCAGCACCACGACAGGGGTGGTCCAGCCCCAGCATTTT.